Shown below are 14 T cell receptor beta chains from a single sample sequenced in a study of naive and memory T cell subsets. Study conclusions and caveats: A few larger clonotypes appeared in naive repertoires, especially CD8, possibly memory cells re-expressing CD45RA.

For these TCRs, the target antigens are not known. The beta constant-region primer was an equimolar mix of two oligonucleotides covering TRBC1 and TRBC2. Four rounds of PCR amplified the ligated cDNA using nested alpha and beta constant-region primers plus SP2. TCRdb re-derived calls from the UMI-ligation and nested PCR reads in MiXCR, one entry per CDR3 protein. The data hold roughly 140,000 distinct CDR3 sequences, with roughly a fifth observed a single time. The sequenced sample was naive CD8+ T cells from blood. Receptor source: a human donor in good health.

The chain combines TRBV4-2 with TRBJ2-1; no definite D call. Germline CDR1 and CDR2: LGHNA and YNFKEQ. This CDR3 is 14 amino acids long. Trimming shortened V by 0 bases and J by 9 bases, and 12 bases separated the two germline ends. The CDR3 region has the DNA TGTGCCAGCAGCCAAGAGGGTGGGTTCCGTGAGCAGTTCTTC. As protein: CASSQEGGFREQFF.

The chain uses TRBV11-2 and TRBJ2-7; 12 bases are shared with TRBD2. The CDR3 has 15 residues. The V segment lost 2 bases and the J segment 7 bases; nucleotides outside the gene matches: 6. CDR1 is SGHAT, CDR2 FQNNGV, per germline. The CDR3 nucleotides read TGTGCCAGCAGCTTATCGTCTAGCGGGAGGGAAGAGCAGTACTTC. This translates into CASSLSSSGREEQYF.

The CDR3 here is CASSLILADSTDTQYF. The CDR3 nucleotides read TGTGCCAGCAGTTTAATCTTGGCAGATAGCACAGATACGCAGTATTTT. The rearrangement links TRBV12-3 or TRBV12-4 to TRBJ2-3; unclear D gene. Trimming took off 2 bases at V and 0 bases at J, with 12 bases between the two ends. This CDR3 is built from 16 residues.

This clonotype was seen only a few times. The genes are TRBV6-2 or TRBV6-3 and TRBJ1-5; D is unclear. The CDR3 runs 15 residues. Trimming left V 5 bases short and J 1 base short, with 12 bases between. Germline lookup yields CDR1 MNHEY and CDR2 SVGEGT. CDR3 sequence reads: CASSQMRVSNQPQHF. The CDR3 nucleotides are TGTGCCAGCAGTCAGATGAGGGTCAGCAATCAGCCCCAGCATTTT.

The chain couples TRBV4-1 to TRBJ1-5; D may be TRBD1 (6 bases). The CDR3 is made up of 17 amino acids. Trimming shortened V by 3 bases and J by 7 bases, and 22 bases separated the two germline ends. Germline V CDR1 and CDR2: MGHRA, YSYEKL. The CDR3 is CASSQERSTGYGQPQHF. Written as DNA, the CDR3 is TGCGCCAGCAGCCAGGAGAGGTCGACAGGCTACGGGCAGCCCCAGCATTTT.

The chain has TRBV6-6 and TRBJ1-2; the D gene is possibly TRBD1 (5 bases). V was clipped by 5 bases and J by 8 bases, with 15 bases between them. The CDR3 length is 13 residues. Germline V CDR1 and CDR2: MNHNY, SVGAGI (reference sequence). The DNA of the CDR3 is TGTGCCAGCAGTACCCAGGGCCAAGGCGGCTACACCTTC. This encodes CASSTQGQGGYTF.

This clonotype was seen many times. The chain is built from TRBV3-1 and TRBJ1-2; D not resolved. V lost 1 base, J lost 8 bases, and 8 bases lay in between. Per germline, CDR1 LGHDT and CDR2 YNNKEL (reference sequence). The CDR3 spans 12 residues. The CDR3 region is CASSQGLSGYTF. The CDR3 DNA sequence: TGTGCCAGCAGCCAAGGGTTAAGCGGCTACACCTTC.

The chain combines TRBV29-1 with TRBJ1-2; 7 bases fit TRBD1. The junction had 28 bases not matched to a gene; V was cut back by 4 bases and J by 8 bases. Looked up from germline, CDR1 is SQVTM and CDR2 is ANQGSEA. This CDR3 contains 19 residues. Here the CDR3 DNA reads TGCAGCGTTGGCCGGGCGTGGGGGATTAAGACAGGGTGGGAGGAAGGCTACACCTTC. Its translation is CSVGRAWGIKTGWEEGYTF.

In its sample, this clonotype was seen a few times. The chain couples TRBV18 to TRBJ1-2; 8 bases agree with TRBD1. The ends lost 3 bases at V and 5 bases at J; junction bases unmatched: 5. There are 14 residues in the CDR3. Germline V lookup: CDR1 KGHSH, CDR2 LQKENI. The CDR3 loop is CASSPGTGVYGYTF. CDR3 sequence (DNA): TGTGCCAGCTCACCCGGGACAGGAGTTTATGGCTACACCTTC.

Points on this clonotype: The junction differs from germline at one of its ends, possibly a read error. This chain joins TRBV19 and TRBJ1-2; 10 bases align to TRBD1. The CDR3 loop spans 14 amino acids. The germline CDR1 and CDR2 sequences are LNHDA and SQIVND (reference sequence). CDR3 coding DNA: TGTGCCAATAGTGGGACAGGGGAAACATATGGCTACACCTTC. Its protein is CANSGTGETYGYTF.

This clonotype was detected a few times. V usage is TRBV4-1 and J usage is TRBJ2-1, with D perhaps being TRBD1 or TRBD2 (5 bases each). Trimming pared 3 bases from V and 11 bases from J, leaving 8 bases between. The CDR3 sequence is 11 residues long. CDR1 and CDR2 from the germline V gene are MGHRA and YSYEKL. The CDR3 DNA is TGCGCCAGCAGCCATGGGGGACAGCAGTTCTTC. Protein: CASSHGGQQFF.

The chain combines TRBV6-5 with TRBJ2-7; a weak D match, TRBD2 (6 bases). Germline V gene lookup returns CDR1 MNHEY and CDR2 SVGAGI. The CDR3 loop spans 13 amino acids. The V and J ends lost 2 bases and 7 bases respectively, with 12 bases between them. The CDR3 spells CASSYGLAREQYF. CDR3 bases: TGTGCCAGCAGTTACGGGCTAGCGCGGGAGCAGTACTTC.

This clonotype was seen more than once but under ten times. The chain employs TRBV29-1 and TRBJ1-2; possible D gene TRBD1, 5 bases. Trimming left V 3 bases short and J 6 bases short, with 11 bases between. The CDR3 has 12 residues. Germline V gene data show CDR1 as SQVTM and CDR2 as ANQGSEA. The CDR3 nucleotides read TGCAGCGTTGAGGGCAGGGTGAATGGCTACACCTTC. This gives the protein CSVEGRVNGYTF.

This clonotype was seen a few times. The chain employs TRBV7-9 and TRBJ2-7, with a tentative D call TRBD1 (5 bases). CDR3 length: 13 amino acids. V gave up 5 bases and J gave up 3 bases, with 11 bases separating them. In germline, CDR1 is SEHNR, CDR2 FQNEAQ (reference sequence). The CDR3 DNA follows: TGTGCCAGCAGCGCTCAGGGAAACTACGAGCAGTACTTC. This translates into CASSAQGNYEQYF.